This T cell receptor (beta chain) appears in the sequencing data of a study of T cell responses to AZD1222 COVID-19 vaccine. Study findings and constraints: Repertoire sampling occurred only after the peak T cell response. Spike-specific TCRs gained breadth and depth after people received two AZD1222 doses. Of spike-specific TCRs, nearly half reportedly target regions left unmutated in variants.

Turning to this clone: Its antigen is undetermined.

V lost 2 bases to trimming and J lost 4 bases, with 11 bases between them. This CDR3 contains 14 residues. Per germline, CDR1 MNHEY and CDR2 SVGEGT. Profiling relied on immunoSEQ multiplex PCR, and the TCRdb table lists in-frame clones only, not all of them. Among some 110,000 clones listed, about four fifths were seen once. The clonotype comes from an adult in good health. The chain has TRBV6-2 or TRBV6-3 and TRBJ1-1; D unresolved. The specimen was peripheral blood, collected on day 0 of AZD1222 vaccination. CDR3 sequence: CASSYRQPSTEAFF. CDR3 nucleotides: TGTGCCAGCAGTTACAGGCAGCCGAGCACTGAAGCTTTCTTT.